This is a list of T cell receptor beta chains from one sample in a study of tumor-infiltrating lymphocytes in localized non-small cell lung cancer. Only in-frame clones appear in the TCRdb table, and some are missing; sequencing was by immunoSEQ multiplex PCR. This repertoire shows 23,000 or so clones, roughly three fifths found once; its top ten account for under 6.5%. Sequencing used lung tumor tissue. These receptors were collected from a human donor with non-small cell lung cancer. Each CDR3 is given with its conserved first and last residue. Each record gives: V gene, CDR3 length, CDR3 protein.

TRBV5-5 | 15 | CASSLRSGALNEQFF
TRBV2 | 14 | CASNRDSGYTEAFF
TRBV7-9 | 16 | CASSLGRGRAEETQYF
TRBV7-9 | 15 | CASSWPELGYTEAFF
TRBV19 | 15 | CASTGSGRAGETQYF
TRBV21-1 | 12 | CASSCRASEAFF
TRBV7-8 | 15 | CASSSNRGGNTEAFF
TRBV6-1 | 14 | CASSESHRGRDYTF
TRBV6-1 | 13 | CASSEGWVPEAFF
TRBV28 | 14 | CASSSSGKSETQYF
TRBV5-4 | 15 | CASSPLQGVTGELFF
TRBV7-2 | 15 | CASSLSRRRQETQYF
TRBV4-2 | 18 | CASSQGISADSSGNTIYF
TRBV7-9 | 15 | CASSLLAGIYNEQFF
TRBV6-5 | 13 | CASSPEGSYGYTF
TRBV4-1 | 16 | CASSQDPSGANNEQFF
TRBV5-5 | 13 | CASSSYRDTEAFF
TRBV6-1 | 13 | CASGLTGSQPQHF
TRBV7-9 | 16 | CASSLGLAVNTGELFF
TRBV28 | 10 | CASSQHGYTF
TRBV30 | 13 | CASPQGGTGELFF
TRBV13 | 13 | CASSLGQRYGYTF
TRBV6-6 | 14 | CASTLRYQLYGYTF
TRBV5-1 | 14 | CASKTGTTNTEAFF
TRBV6-5 | 13 | CASREQGGDGYTF
TRBV5-1 | 16 | CASSLAGSSSYNEQFF
TRBV5-1 | 18 | CASSLGLAGGYDSYEQYF
TRBV5-8 | 11 | CASSLIDEQYF
TRBV5-5 | 14 | CASSFVEANEKLFF
TRBV5-1 | 13 | CASARTPNEKLFF
TRBV19 | 14 | CASSISGLKSGYTF
TRBV28 | 13 | CASSSAGGTEAFF